These 21 T cell receptor beta chains came from one sample sequenced in a study of blood T cell repertoires in COVID-19. Libraries were prepared by immunoSEQ multiplex PCR; TCRdb keeps only in-frame clonotypes and omits some of them. Of some 130,000 clones listed, approximately 88% are singletons. The sample was peripheral blood. The origin of the receptors is a man between 45 and 60 years old with acute or convalescent COVID-19.

This chain connects TRBV3-1 (or the pseudogene TRBV3-2) to TRBJ2-7; the D is unclear. Trimming removed 0 bases from V and 4 bases from J, with 13 bases in between. The CDR3 sequence is 15 residues long. Germline assignment: CDR1 LGHDT and CDR2 YNNKEL (reference sequence). The CDR3 coding sequence is TGTGCCAGCAGCCAAGATCTCTATCGCGGTTACGAGCAGTACTTC. It encodes CASSQDLYRGYEQYF.

V gene TRBV2 combines with J gene TRBJ1-5, with 12 bases fitting TRBD1. Germline V lookup: CDR1 SNHLY, CDR2 FYNNEI. V was clipped by 6 bases and J by 6 bases; unmatched bases: 12. The CDR3 length is 17 residues. DNA of the CDR3: TGTGCCAGCAGCCGAATCGGGGGACAGGGGGCAAGTCAGCCCCAGCATTTT. As protein: CASSRIGGQGASQPQHF.

The chain uses TRBV10-3 and TRBJ1-2; D may be TRBD1 (6 bases). There are 13 residues in the CDR3. V was clipped by 2 bases and J by 3 bases, with 7 bases between them. Per the germline V gene, CDR1 is ENHRY and CDR2 is SYGVKD. The chain's CDR3 is CAISEAGDYGYTF. CDR3 coding DNA: TGTGCCATCAGTGAGGCAGGGGACTATGGCTACACCTTC.

The V call is TRBV11-2, the J call TRBJ2-5, with D hard to call. Per germline, CDR1 SGHAT and CDR2 FQNNGV. CDR3 length: 14 amino acids. V dropped 1 base and J dropped 3 bases, with 9 bases sitting between them. DNA for the CDR3: TGTGCCAGCAGCTTAGGGTGGGCGAAAGAGACCCAGTACTTC. Translation: CASSLGWAKETQYF.

This sequence joins TRBV5-1 and TRBJ2-1, with D possibly being TRBD2 (6 bases). CDR3 size: 16 residues. Germline CDR1 SGHRS, CDR2 YFSETQ. V was clipped by 3 bases and J by 0 bases, with 13 bases between them. DNA for the CDR3: TGCGCCAGCAGCTCCGAACTAGCCCGCTCCTACAATGAGCAGTTCTTC. Translating gives CASSSELARSYNEQFF. Drawing the rest from reference TRBV5-1 and TRBJ2-1, the complete variable domain is KAGVTQTPRYLIKTRGQQVTLSCSPISGHRSVSWYQQTPGQGLQFLFEYFSETQRNKGNFPGRFSGRQFSNSRSEMNVSTLELGDSALYLCASSSELARSYNEQFFGPGTRLTVL.

This chain's CDR3 is CASSFLEGFRELFF. The CDR3 nucleotides read TGTGCCAGCAGTTTTCTTGAGGGTTTTAGGGAACTGTTTTTT. The rearrangement links TRBV28 to TRBJ1-4; D remains unclear. Germline CDR1 reads MDHEN; CDR2 reads SYDVKM. Between the trimmed V and J ends, which lost 3 bases and 12 bases, there was a span of 17 bases. The CDR3 has 14 residues.

J is TRBJ2-3 and V is TRBV25-1; 7 bases are a match to TRBD1. In germline, CDR1 is MGHDK, CDR2 SYGVNS. The CDR3 length is 14 residues. The V gene end was trimmed by 4 bases and the J gene end by 5 bases; junction bases not matched to a gene: 6. The CDR3 spells CASSVRGPLDTQYF. The CDR3 DNA reads as TGTGCCAGCAGTGTAAGGGGGCCCCTAGATACGCAGTATTTT.

The genes are TRBV10-3 and TRBJ1-1, with 10 nucleotides matching TRBD1. Trimming at V came to 6 bases and at J to 5 bases, leaving 3 bases not matched to a gene. Germline V gene lookup returns CDR1 ENHRY and CDR2 SYGVKD. This CDR3 contains 13 residues. CDR3 nucleotide sequence: TGTGCCATCAGGGGGGACAGGGGTACTGAAGCTTTCTTT. Translating gives CAIRGDRGTEAFF.

The genes are TRBV2 and TRBJ2-7; D gene uncertain. Trimming left V 6 bases short and J 3 bases short, with 6 bases between. This CDR3 is built from 11 residues. Germline V gene data show CDR1 as SNHLY and CDR2 as FYNNEI. CDR3 DNA sequence: TGTGCCAGCAGGCTATACTACGAGCAGTACTTC. This gives the protein CASRLYYEQYF.

V usage is TRBV5-1 and J usage is TRBJ1-3; TRBD1 is a possible D gene (5 bases). Germline loops: CDR1 SGHRS, CDR2 YFSETQ. Trimming took 7 bases from V and 0 from J, leaving 11 bases between them. The CDR3 runs 14 residues. DNA of the CDR3: TGCGCCAGCTCACGGGGGGACTCTGGAAACACCATATATTTT. As protein: CASSRGDSGNTIYF.

The genes are TRBV28 and TRBJ2-1, with 7 bases matching TRBD1. V lost 6 bases to trimming and J lost 10 bases; unmatched junction nucleotides: 12. Germline CDR1 reads MDHEN; CDR2 reads SYDVKM. The CDR3 extends over 14 amino acids. The CDR3 here is CASSNRGPLGEQFF. For the CDR3, the DNA is TGTGCCAGCAGCAACAGGGGACCCCTCGGGGAGCAGTTCTTC.

The J gene is TRBJ1-2, the V gene TRBV9; no clear D gene. The CDR3 extends over 14 amino acids. V gave up 4 bases and J gave up 5 bases, with 15 bases separating them. The germline V gene has CDR1 SGDLS and CDR2 YYNGEE. CDR3 protein: CASSPEASLYGYTF. The DNA of the CDR3 is TGTGCCAGCAGCCCCGAGGCGTCGCTTTATGGCTACACCTTC.

The chain joins TRBV4-1 to TRBJ2-2; 7 positions match TRBD1. The CDR3 is made up of 18 amino acids. Trimming took 0 bases from V and 3 from J; bases not matched to a gene: 10. CDR1 MGHRA and CDR2 YSYEKL come from the germline V gene. The CDR3 loop reads CASSQDSGTVLYTGELFF. Written as DNA, the CDR3 is TGCGCCAGCAGCCAAGACTCCGGGACAGTTTTATACACCGGGGAGCTGTTTTTT.

The chain recombines TRBV7-9 with TRBJ1-1, with TRBD1 matching over 9 bases. The CDR3 consists of 13 residues. J lost 1 base, V lost 6 bases, and 0 bases had no gene match. Germline V lookup: CDR1 SEHNR, CDR2 FQNEAQ (reference sequence). CDR3 region: CASRQGANTEAFF. For the CDR3, the DNA is TGTGCCAGCAGACAGGGGGCGAACACTGAAGCTTTCTTT. Using reference TRBV7-9 and TRBJ1-1 for the parts outside the CDR3, the full variable domain is DTGVSQNPRHKITKRGQNVTFRCDPISEHNRLYWYRQTLGQGPEFLTYFQNEAQLEKSRLLSDRFSAERPKGSFSTLEIQRTEQGDSAMYLCASRQGANTEAFFGQGTRLTVV.

The V gene is TRBV2, the J gene TRBJ1-2; 8 nucleotides match TRBD1. Germline loops: CDR1 SNHLY, CDR2 FYNNEI. The CDR3 runs 14 residues. J was trimmed by 7 bases and V by 2 bases; bases with no gene match: 6. The CDR3 region has the DNA TGTGCCAGCAGTGAAAATCAGGGGGCTCCTGGCTACACCTTC. Amino acid sequence: CASSENQGAPGYTF.

This clone was observed a few times. The V gene is TRBV5-5, the J gene TRBJ2-3; the D gene is possibly TRBD1 (5 bases). CDR1 and CDR2 (germline): SGHKS, YYEKEE (reference sequence). This CDR3 is 13 amino acids long. V lost 1 base, J lost 3 bases, and 6 bases lay in between. CDR3 protein: CASSLQGTDTQYF. As DNA, the CDR3 is TGTGCCAGCAGCTTGCAGGGTACAGATACGCAGTATTTT.

CDR3 sequence: CASSPETGERAFF. CDR3 nucleotides: TGTGCCAGCAGCCCAGAAACAGGGGAAAGAGCTTTCTTT. The rearrangement uses TRBV28 and TRBJ1-1; 7 bases match TRBD1. The CDR3 sequence is 13 residues long. The ends lost 6 bases at V and 10 bases at J; junction bases unmatched: 11. Germline-derived CDR1 and CDR2 are MDHEN and SYDVKM.

This clone was observed a single time. The V gene is TRBV3-1 (or the pseudogene TRBV3-2), the J gene TRBJ1-2, with D tentatively TRBD1 (6 bases). The germline V and J ends were trimmed by 4 bases and 4 bases, with 16 bases remaining between them. CDR1 is LGHDT, CDR2 YNNKEL, per germline (reference sequence). This CDR3 has 15 residues. The chain's CDR3 is CASSPGQRMSYGYTF. The DNA for the CDR3 is TGTGCCAGCAGCCCCGGACAGAGGATGTCCTATGGCTACACCTTC.

This sequence joins TRBV3-1 (or the pseudogene TRBV3-2) and TRBJ1-2; D is possibly TRBD1 (6 bases). V lost 1 base and J 7 bases, leaving 16 bases between the germline ends. The CDR3 has 15 amino acids. Germline values: CDR1 LGHDT, CDR2 YNNKEL (reference sequence). The CDR3 DNA sequence: TGTGCCAGCAGCCAAGGGGGGGGGCTCGTGAGTGGCTACACCTTC. It yields the protein CASSQGGGLVSGYTF.

The chain is built from TRBV28 and TRBJ1-2; weak D call: TRBD1 (6 bases). Per the germline V gene, CDR1 is MDHEN and CDR2 is SYDVKM. The CDR3 consists of 13 residues. The V end lost 2 bases, the J end lost 7 bases, and 11 bases lay between the germline ends. DNA of the CDR3: TGTGCCAGCAGTTTACGGGGGGGCATTGGCTACACCTTC. Translating gives CASSLRGGIGYTF.

V gene TRBV6-5 combines with J gene TRBJ2-5, with TRBD2 matching over 9 bases. Germline trimming cut 0 bases from V and 1 base from J; bases unmatched to any gene: 0. This CDR3 spans 15 amino acids. Looked up from germline, CDR1 is MNHEY and CDR2 is SVGAGI. Written as DNA, the CDR3 is TGTGCCAGCAGTTACTCGCGGGGGGGCCAAGAGACCCAGTACTTC. It translates to CASSYSRGGQETQYF.